This entry lists 5 T cell receptor beta chains sequenced from one sample in a study of CXCR3-negative and CXCR3-positive naive CD8 T cells. Study-wide findings and caveats: TRB CDR3s of CXCR3-positive naive cells were more hydrophobic than those of CXCR3-negative naive cells.

The antigens these receptors bind are not known. Researchers prepared the TRB cDNA libraries using 5' RACE with UMI labels. TCRdb reanalyzed the 5' RACE reads and collapses them to one entry per CDR3 protein, without DNA. Here the sample table reports around 6,800 distinct CDR3 sequences. Sequenced material: naive CXCR3+ CD8+ T cells from blood. Subset denoted: CD45RO-CCR7+CD27+CD95- naive CD8+ T cells expressing CXCR3 (TNR3+). Every receptor here comes from a human donor in good health. Some clones in this sample may be carry-over from other donors' samples.

This clonotype registers medium-sized by frequency. This chain joins TRBV29-1 and TRBJ2-2; with no DNA, the TCRdb D assignment of TRBD1 cannot be verified. Germline V gene data show CDR1 as SQVTM and CDR2 as ANQGSEA. The CDR3 sequence is 14 residues long. The CDR3 region is CSVQLGENTGELFF.

The chain has TRBV19 and TRBJ2-1; TCRdb gives TRBD2 as the D gene, but with no DNA this cannot be confirmed. Per the germline V gene, CDR1 is LNHDA and CDR2 is SQIVND (reference sequence). This CDR3 spans 15 amino acids. The CDR3 here is CASSVGLAGLNEQFF.

Its frequency marks this clonotype as medium-sized (0.01 to 0.1%). V usage is TRBV20-1 and J usage is TRBJ2-2; TCRdb's D gene call, TRBD2, goes unchecked for lack of DNA. This CDR3 spans 15 amino acids. Looked up from germline, CDR1 is DFQATT and CDR2 is SNEGSKA (reference sequence). The CDR3 reads CSALSGPDETGELFF.

This clonotype is classed as medium-sized by frequency. The rearrangement uses TRBV29-1 and TRBJ2-4. CDR3 length: 13 residues. Germline CDR1 SQVTM, CDR2 ANQGSEA. The CDR3 is CSVEIYDKNIQYF.

Frequency places this clonotype as medium-sized. The J gene is TRBJ2-2, the V gene TRBV12-3 or TRBV12-4; the TRBD2 assignment by TCRdb is unverifiable without DNA. The CDR3 loop spans 16 amino acids. The CDR3: CASSLLVTALLGELFF.